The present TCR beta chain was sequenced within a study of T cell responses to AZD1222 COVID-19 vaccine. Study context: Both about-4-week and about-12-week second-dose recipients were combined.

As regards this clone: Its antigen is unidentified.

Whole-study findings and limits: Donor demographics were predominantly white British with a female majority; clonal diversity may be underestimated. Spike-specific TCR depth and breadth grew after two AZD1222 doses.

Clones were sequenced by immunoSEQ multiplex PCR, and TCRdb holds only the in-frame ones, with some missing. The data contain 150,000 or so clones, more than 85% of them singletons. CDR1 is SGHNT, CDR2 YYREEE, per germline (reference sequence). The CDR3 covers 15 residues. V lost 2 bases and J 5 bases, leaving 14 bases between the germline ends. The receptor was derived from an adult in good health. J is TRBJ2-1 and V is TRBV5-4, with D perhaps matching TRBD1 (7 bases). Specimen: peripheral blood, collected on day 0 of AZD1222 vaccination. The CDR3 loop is CASSFPRGDHNEQFF. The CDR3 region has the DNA TGTGCCAGCAGCTTTCCCAGGGGGGACCACAATGAGCAGTTCTTC.